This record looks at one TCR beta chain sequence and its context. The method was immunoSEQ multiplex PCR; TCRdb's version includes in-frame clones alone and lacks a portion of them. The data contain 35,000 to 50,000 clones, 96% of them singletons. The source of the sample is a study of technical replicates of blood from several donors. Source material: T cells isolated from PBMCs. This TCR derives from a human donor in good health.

CDR3 in amino acids: CASSLGWSTQAFF. The CDR3 DNA is TGTGCCAGCAGTTTAGGGTGGAGTACCCAAGCTTTCTTT. The J gene is TRBJ1-1, the V gene TRBV27, with D unclear. Trimming removed 2 bases at V and 9 bases at J, with 13 bases between. The CDR3 totals 13 residues. Germline CDR1 is MNHEY and CDR2 is SMNVEV (reference sequence).